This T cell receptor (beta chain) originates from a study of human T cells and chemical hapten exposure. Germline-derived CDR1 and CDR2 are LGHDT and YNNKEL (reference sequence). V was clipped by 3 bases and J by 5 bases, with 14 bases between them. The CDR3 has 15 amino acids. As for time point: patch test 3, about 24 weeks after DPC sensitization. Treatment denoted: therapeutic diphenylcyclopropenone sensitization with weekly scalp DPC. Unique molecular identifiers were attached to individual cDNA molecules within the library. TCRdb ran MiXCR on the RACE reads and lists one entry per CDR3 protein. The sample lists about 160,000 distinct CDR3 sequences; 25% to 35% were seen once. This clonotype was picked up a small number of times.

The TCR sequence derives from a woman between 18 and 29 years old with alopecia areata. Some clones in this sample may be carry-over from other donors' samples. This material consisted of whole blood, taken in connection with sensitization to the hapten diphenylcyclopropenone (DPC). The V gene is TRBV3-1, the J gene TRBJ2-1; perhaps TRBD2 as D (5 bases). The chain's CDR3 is CASSHPGWWDNEQFF. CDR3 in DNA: TGTGCCAGCAGCCATCCGGGGTGGTGGGACAATGAGCAGTTCTTC.